A selection of T cell receptor beta chains follows, all from one sample in a study of cytomegalovirus exposure and HLA in healthy donors. Repertoires were generated with immunoSEQ multiplex PCR, while TCRdb's copy carries only in-frame clones and drops some. Of some 170,000 clones listed, approximately 80% are singletons. The sequencing sample was made of PBMCs. These receptors were taken from a woman in her 30s in good health and CMV-seropositive. The CDR3 runs from the conserved cysteine through the conserved F or W.

CDR3aa,j_gene,v_gene
CASSLARLAGLSEQYF,TRBJ2-7,TRBV5-1
CASRIGGAGANVLTF,TRBJ2-6,TRBV19
CASSFRLGLSYEQYF,TRBJ2-7,TRBV5-8
CASSIRQEKQYF,TRBJ2-7,TRBV7-2
CASSPSDYGYTF,TRBJ1-2,TRBV9
CAWSGLAGGGSNEQFF,TRBJ2-1,TRBV30
CASSSSGLWDSPLHF,TRBJ1-6,TRBV6-5
CAWSVSDWGVTVNTEAFF,TRBJ1-1,TRBV30
CASSLTGTSGGNEQFF,TRBJ2-1,TRBV5-1
CASRRGDSGTGTTFF,TRBJ1-1,TRBV9
CASSIRSQPQHF,TRBJ1-5,TRBV19
CASSPDSFYGYTF,TRBJ1-2,TRBV5-4
CASSLRQVQETQYF,TRBJ2-5,TRBV5-1